This record looks at one TCR beta chain sequence and its context. Its antigen is as yet unknown. TCRdb independently ran MiXCR on the 5' RACE reads; one entry per CDR3 protein. Here the sample spans some 500,000 distinct CDR3 sequences, around 20% being singletons. This entry belongs to a study of identical twins. Study-level results: Invariant populations such as MAIT and iNKT cells could partly muddle zero-insertion analyses. For cord blood, abundant beta clonotypes had fewer insertions, unlike memory repertoires, which showed none. Alpha sequences that were out-of-frame and twin-shared showed an excess of low generation probability.

The V gene lost 2 bases and the J gene lost 8 bases, with 24 bases spanning the gap. The germline gives CDR1 MGHDK, CDR2 SYGVNS. This CDR3 spans 17 amino acids. The data were also submitted as part of a second study, on T cells expressing NK-cell markers. From that study: Over 5 donors had dominant NKG2C+ clonotypes that comprised about 1.0-7.5% of their CD8+ T cells.

The chain carries TRBV25-1 and TRBJ1-2; no firm D call. The source of this sequence is a young woman in good health. The sequencing input was CD4+ T cells sorted from blood. CDR3 region: CASSEGVGKFVSRGYTF. CDR3 coding DNA: TGTGCCAGCAGTGAAGGGGTAGGGAAGTTTGTTTCTAGAGGCTACACCTTC.